The 8 T cell receptor beta chains below were found in one sample sequenced in a study of T-cell reconstitution after alpha-beta-depleted transplantation in children. Unique molecular identifiers were used in preparing the TCRbeta library. TCRdb called the PCR reads again in MiXCR, with one record for every CDR3 protein. The sample shows about 610,000 distinct CDR3 sequences, over 9.5% of them seen only once. Source: PBMCs from the stem cell graft donor, taken from the stem cell graft. The receptor source for this set is a human donor who donated a stem cell graft to a child with acute myeloid leukemia.

The chain couples TRBV12-3 or TRBV12-4 to TRBJ2-2; 7 bases map to TRBD1. V was clipped by 6 bases and J by 3 bases; unmatched bases: 10. The CDR3 extends over 16 amino acids. The CDR3 DNA sequence: TGTGCCAGCAGCCCCTCGACAGGGATGGACACCGGGGAGCTGTTTTTT. Residues: CASSPSTGMDTGELFF.

As DNA, the CDR3 is TGCGCCAGCAGCTTGATGGGGGACACCGGGGAGCTGTTTTTT. This sequence encodes CASSLMGDTGELFF. V and J are TRBV5-1 and TRBJ2-2; D is tentatively TRBD1 or TRBD2 (5 bases each). CDR1 and CDR2 (germline): SGHRS, YFSETQ. The CDR3 sequence is 14 residues long. Deletions cut 1 base from V and 3 bases from J, with 7 bases between. Supplemented by reference TRBV5-1 and TRBJ2-2, the full variable domain reads KAGVTQTPRYLIKTRGQQVTLSCSPISGHRSVSWYQQTPGQGLQFLFEYFSETQRNKGNFPGRFSGRQFSNSRSEMNVSTLELGDSALYLCASSLMGDTGELFFGEGSRLTVL.

This clonotype appeared many times. One end of the junction is discordant with germline, which a read error may explain. CDR3 sequence (DNA): TGTGCTAGCAGCTCCGGGACTAGTCGTGATGAGCAGTTCTTC. It codes for CASSSGTSRDEQFF. This rearrangement joins TRBV7-7 to TRBJ2-1; TRBD2 aligns across 8 bases. The CDR3 is 14 amino acids. Germline CDR1 is SSHAT and CDR2 is FNYEAQ (reference sequence).

The table lists this clonotype with many counts. The gene calls are TRBV5-1 and TRBJ2-2, with D unresolved. Trimming shortened V by 6 bases and J by 2 bases, and 11 bases separated the two germline ends. Germline V lookup: CDR1 SGHRS, CDR2 YFSETQ. CDR3 length equals 14 residues. This CDR3 reads CASNLHENTGELFF. Here the CDR3 DNA reads TGCGCCAGCAACCTACACGAAAACACCGGGGAGCTGTTTTTT. Together with reference TRBV5-1 and TRBJ2-2, the CDR3 gives the full variable domain: KAGVTQTPRYLIKTRGQQVTLSCSPISGHRSVSWYQQTPGQGLQFLFEYFSETQRNKGNFPGRFSGRQFSNSRSEMNVSTLELGDSALYLCASNLHENTGELFFGEGSRLTVL.

This sequence joins TRBV6-6 and TRBJ2-5; tentative D call: TRBD2 (6 bases). The V end lost 0 bases, the J end lost 5 bases, and 13 bases lay between the germline ends. The CDR3 is 15 residues long. The germline V gene has CDR1 MNHNY and CDR2 SVGAGI (reference sequence). The CDR3 bases are TGTGCCAGCAGTTACTCAGTCGGGAGAGGGGAGACCCAGTACTTC. As protein: CASSYSVGRGETQYF.

This chain joins TRBV20-1 and TRBJ2-1; D gene unclear. CDR3 size: 11 residues. Per germline, CDR1 DFQATT and CDR2 SNEGSKA (reference sequence). V was clipped by 6 bases and J by 5 bases, with 8 bases between them. CDR3 DNA sequence: TGCAGTGCCTTCTTCAACAATGAGCAGTTCTTC. Encoded protein: CSAFFNNEQFF.

This clonotype was observed once. The rearrangement links TRBV30 to TRBJ2-1; 7 positions match TRBD2. The junction had 12 bases not matched to a gene; V was cut back by 3 bases and J by 4 bases. Germline V gene data show CDR1 as GTSNPN and CDR2 as SVGIG (reference sequence). The CDR3 loop spans 16 amino acids. Here the CDR3 DNA reads TGTGCCTGGAGCCCGCATGGGCGGGAGCGGTACAATGAGCAGTTCTTC. Protein sequence: CAWSPHGRERYNEQFF.

J is TRBJ1-6 and V is TRBV12-3 or TRBV12-4; 12 positions match TRBD1. CDR3 length: 16 residues. V trimming: 5 bases; J trimming: 9 bases; junction bases outside the gene matches: 8. Here the CDR3 DNA reads TGTGCCAGCAGTGGGACAGGGGGCTGGCTTAGTTCACCCCTCCACTTT. It encodes CASSGTGGWLSSPLHF.